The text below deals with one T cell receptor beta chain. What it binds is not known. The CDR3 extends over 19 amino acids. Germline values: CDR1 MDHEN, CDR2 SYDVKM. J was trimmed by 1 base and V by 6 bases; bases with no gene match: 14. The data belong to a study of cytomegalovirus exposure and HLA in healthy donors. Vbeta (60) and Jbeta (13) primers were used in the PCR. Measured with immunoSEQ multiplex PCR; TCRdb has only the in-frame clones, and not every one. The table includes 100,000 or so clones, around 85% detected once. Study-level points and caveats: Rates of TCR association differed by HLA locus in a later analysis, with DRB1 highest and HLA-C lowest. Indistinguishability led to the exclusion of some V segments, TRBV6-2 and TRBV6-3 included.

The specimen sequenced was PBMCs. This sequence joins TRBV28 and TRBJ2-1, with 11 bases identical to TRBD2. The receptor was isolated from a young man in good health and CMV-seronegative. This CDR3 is CASRVRASGRSNSYNEQFF. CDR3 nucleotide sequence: TGTGCCAGCAGGGTAAGGGCTAGCGGGAGGTCCAATTCCTACAATGAGCAGTTCTTC.